The source of this T cell receptor (beta chain) is a study of T cell responses to AZD1222 COVID-19 vaccine. V was cut by 1 base and J by 6 bases, with 7 bases left in between. The CDR3 is 13 amino acids. Germline values: CDR1 SGHTA, CDR2 FQGNSA. Data came from immunoSEQ multiplex PCR; TCRdb stores just in-frame clones and leaves some out. Seen here are roughly 150,000 clones, 89% observed once, and the top ten hold about 4.8%. V and J are TRBV7-2 and TRBJ1-5; unclear D gene. The sample here was peripheral blood, taken on day 0 of AZD1222 vaccination. This TCR was sampled from an adult in good health. CDR3 residues: CASSLGGLQPQHF. The CDR3 nucleotides are TGTGCCAGCAGCTTAGGCGGTCTTCAGCCCCAGCATTTT.